These 10 T cell receptor beta chains share one sample of origin, sequenced in a study of T cell responses to AZD1222 COVID-19 vaccine. Some clones are missing from TCRdb's copy, which holds only in-frame ones; the method was immunoSEQ multiplex PCR. This table holds over 150,000 clones, 88% found once. The source material was peripheral blood, sampled 28 days after the second AZD1222 dose. Receptor source: an adult who received the AZD1222 COVID-19 vaccine.

The chain recombines TRBV30 with TRBJ2-2; 7 bases align to TRBD2. The CDR3 runs 14 residues. Per the germline V gene, CDR1 is GTSNPN and CDR2 is SVGIG (reference sequence). J lost 5 bases, V lost 3 bases, and 6 bases had no gene match. The CDR3 reads CAWRETSRTGELFF. CDR3 sequence (DNA): TGTGCCTGGAGGGAGACTAGCAGGACCGGGGAGCTGTTTTTT. Full variable domain (missing parts from reference TRBV30 and TRBJ2-2): SQTIHQWPATLVQPVGSPLSLECTVEGTSNPNLYWYRQAAGRGLQLLFYSVGIGQISSEVPQNLSASRPQDRQFILSSKKLLLSDSGFYLCAWRETSRTGELFFGEGSRLTVL.

V gene TRBV5-6 combines with J gene TRBJ2-2, with 7 bases aligning to TRBD1. The CDR3 extends over 14 amino acids. Trimming cost V 1 base and J 5 bases; bases outside gene matches: 2. Per the germline V gene, CDR1 is SGHDT and CDR2 is YYEEEE. The chain's CDR3 is CASSLSRGTGELFF. The CDR3 DNA follows: TGTGCCAGCAGCTTGTCCAGGGGGACCGGGGAGCTGTTTTTT.

The V gene is TRBV5-1, the J gene TRBJ2-1; 7 nucleotides match TRBD2. Germline V gene sequence: CDR1 SGHRS, CDR2 YFSETQ. Germline trimming cut 6 bases from V and 8 bases from J; bases unmatched to any gene: 14. CDR3 length equals 15 residues. The CDR3 region has the DNA TGCGCCAGCACCTACGCGGGGGTTCCAACCGATGAGCAGTTCTTC. Translation gives CASTYAGVPTDEQFF.

The chain links TRBV19 to TRBJ2-7, with 9 nucleotides matching TRBD1. CDR3 size: 14 residues. V shed 8 bases, J shed 4 bases, and the junction held 9 bases outside the gene matches. CDR1 LNHDA and CDR2 SQIVND come from the germline V gene (reference sequence). CDR3 amino acids: CASSSGQGRYEQYF. The CDR3 region has the DNA TGTGCCAGTTCCTCGGGACAGGGCCGGTACGAGCAGTACTTC.

The chain employs TRBV6-5 and TRBJ1-1, with 8 bases matching TRBD1. The CDR3 is 13 residues long. Germline assignment: CDR1 MNHEY and CDR2 SVGAGI. V shed 6 bases and J 4 bases; nucleotides not matched to a gene: 4. CDR3 in amino acids: CASSIDRGTEAFF. The CDR3 bases are TGTGCCAGCAGCATTGACAGGGGCACTGAAGCTTTCTTT.

The chain is built from TRBV7-9 and TRBJ2-7, with D perhaps TRBD1 or TRBD2 (5 bases each). The CDR3 extends over 14 amino acids. V lost 3 bases, J lost 1 base, and 10 bases lay in between. Germline assignment: CDR1 SEHNR and CDR2 FQNEAQ (reference sequence). CDR3 sequence reads: CASSFRDRSYEQYF. CDR3 bases: TGTGCCAGCAGCTTTAGGGACCGTTCCTACGAGCAGTACTTC. The variable domain in full, with the rest retrieved from reference TRBV7-9 and TRBJ2-7, is DTGVSQNPRHKITKRGQNVTFRCDPISEHNRLYWYRQTLGQGPEFLTYFQNEAQLEKSRLLSDRFSAERPKGSFSTLEIQRTEQGDSAMYLCASSFRDRSYEQYFGPGTRLTVT.

The chain has TRBV3-1 (or the pseudogene TRBV3-2) and TRBJ2-3; D is undetermined. The CDR3 has 13 residues. The V end was cut by 5 bases, the J end by 0 bases, with 6 bases between. The V gene's germline CDR1 is LGHDT and CDR2 YNNKEL (reference sequence). The CDR3 reads CASSRPSTDTQYF. For the CDR3, the DNA is TGTGCCAGCAGCAGACCCAGCACAGATACGCAGTATTTT.

The chain links TRBV7-2 to TRBJ1-2, with a weak D call TRBD1 (6 bases). Per germline, CDR1 SGHTA and CDR2 FQGNSA. Trimming took off 5 bases at V and 4 bases at J, with 14 bases between the two ends. The CDR3 contains 14 residues. CDR3 nucleotide sequence: TGTGCCAGCAGCGTTCCAGGGGCCTTCTATGGCTACACCTTC. It is translated as CASSVPGAFYGYTF.

This chain links TRBV29-1 with TRBJ1-2; D remains unclear. V was shortened by 6 bases and J by 7 bases, with 12 bases between the two germline ends. Germline loops: CDR1 SQVTM, CDR2 ANQGSEA. The CDR3 sequence is 11 residues long. The CDR3 DNA is TGCAGCGTCGGGGTTCTGGGTGGCTACACCTTC. Translation gives CSVGVLGGYTF.

The chain joins TRBV19 to TRBJ1-2, with D perhaps matching TRBD1 (5 bases). The V gene lost 3 bases and the J gene lost 2 bases, with 7 bases spanning the gap. The CDR3 runs to 13 residues. The V gene's germline CDR1 is LNHDA and CDR2 SQIVND (reference sequence). The CDR3 loop is CASSMEGNYGYTF. Written as DNA, the CDR3 is TGTGCCAGTAGTATGGAGGGGAACTATGGCTACACCTTC.